The next 32 T cell receptor beta chains were all read from a single sample in a study of T cells in localized non-small cell lung cancer. Method: immunoSEQ multiplex PCR; TCRdb's copy keeps in-frame clones and lacks some. This sample has fewer than 90,000 clones, with roughly 86% found just once. The sample consisted of peripheral blood, taken before any cancer treatment. These receptors all come from a man aged 40 to 70 with stage I lung adenocarcinoma.

V gene TRBV5-8 combines with J gene TRBJ2-1; D gene unclear. The germline V and J ends were trimmed by 7 bases and 9 bases, with 17 bases remaining between them. There are 13 residues in the CDR3. Germline CDR1 is SGHTS and CDR2 is YDEGEE. CDR3: CASHKPLFGEQFF. The CDR3 DNA sequence: TGTGCCAGCCACAAGCCCCTCTTTGGTGAGCAGTTCTTC.

The gene calls are TRBV28 and TRBJ2-5, with 7 bases matching TRBD1. CDR1 MDHEN and CDR2 SYDVKM come from the germline V gene. The V and J ends lost 7 bases and 1 base, in that order; junction bases with no gene match: 6. The CDR3 totals 14 residues. This chain's CDR3 is CASTLGGLQETQYF. CDR3 DNA: TGTGCCAGCACTCTAGGGGGCCTCCAAGAGACCCAGTACTTC.

The chain couples TRBV14 to TRBJ1-1; no definite D call. Germline V CDR1 and CDR2: SGHDN, FVKESK. The V and J ends lost 4 bases and 1 base respectively, with 7 bases between them. This CDR3 is 13 amino acids long. CDR3 in DNA: TGTGCCAGCAGCCTAACAGCGAACACTGAAGCTTTCTTT. Translation: CASSLTANTEAFF.

This sequence joins TRBV29-1 and TRBJ2-7; TRBD1 agrees at 9 bases. With V trimmed by 4 bases and J by 7 bases, 20 bases remained unmatched. CDR1 and CDR2 (germline): SQVTM, ANQGSEA. This CDR3 is 17 amino acids long. The CDR3 bases are TGCAGCGTTGGGTCCAAGGACAGGGGCCTACTCGGAGGGGAGCAGTACTTC. Protein: CSVGSKDRGLLGGEQYF.

This clone was counted only a few times. The V gene is TRBV18, the J gene TRBJ1-4; unclear D gene. CDR3 length equals 12 residues. With 2 bases removed from V and 4 bases from J, the gap between germline ends came to 2 bases. The germline V gene encodes CDR1 KGHSH and CDR2 LQKENI. CDR3 amino acids: CASSPSNEKLFF. CDR3 nucleotide sequence: TGTGCCAGCTCACCAAGTAATGAAAAACTGTTTTTT.

Only one count was recorded for this clone. The V and J genes are TRBV28 and TRBJ2-1; no reliable D call. The CDR3 is made up of 14 amino acids. The V end was cut by 2 bases, the J end by 0 bases, with 5 bases between. Germline V gives CDR1 MDHEN, CDR2 SYDVKM. The CDR3 sequence is CASSLGYSYNEQFF. CDR3 coding DNA: TGTGCCAGCAGTTTAGGGTACTCCTACAATGAGCAGTTCTTC.

The chain combines TRBV19 with TRBJ1-2, with D unresolved. CDR3 length: 14 residues. Looked up from germline, CDR1 is LNHDA and CDR2 is SQIVND (reference sequence). V lost 3 bases and J 0 bases, leaving 8 bases between the germline ends. The CDR3: CASSIWRSNYGYTF. The DNA of the CDR3 is TGTGCCAGTAGTATCTGGAGATCTAACTATGGCTACACCTTC.

V gene TRBV25-1 combines with J gene TRBJ1-4; TRBD1 matches 7 bases. Germline V gene data show CDR1 as MGHDK and CDR2 as SYGVNS. V gave up 4 bases and J gave up 8 bases; unmatched junction bases: 10. CDR3 length: 15 amino acids. The CDR3 loop reads CASSVRQGGGEKLFF. CDR3 sequence (DNA): TGTGCCAGCAGTGTGCGACAGGGAGGGGGAGAAAAACTGTTTTTT.

The chain has TRBV19 and TRBJ1-1; D is unresolved. In germline, CDR1 is LNHDA, CDR2 SQIVND (reference sequence). The CDR3 contains 14 residues. V was trimmed by 7 bases and J by 3 bases, leaving 15 bases between them. CDR3 sequence (DNA): TGTGCCAGTAAGGAAAGAGTGACGGACACTGAAGCTTTCTTT. It is translated as CASKERVTDTEAFF.

This chain connects TRBV4-2 to TRBJ2-7; 8 bases line up with TRBD2. After removal of 1 base from V and 4 bases from J, the junction contained 12 bases not matched to a gene. The length of the CDR3 is 17 residues. Per the germline V gene, CDR1 is LGHNA and CDR2 is YNFKEQ. The CDR3 loop reads CASSQGAGGGYSYEQYF. CDR3 DNA sequence: TGTGCCAGCAGCCAAGGGGCTGGCGGGGGGTACTCTTACGAGCAGTACTTC.

The J gene is TRBJ2-5, the V gene TRBV18, with a tentative D call TRBD2 (5 bases). Germline values: CDR1 KGHSH, CDR2 LQKENI. The CDR3 extends over 14 amino acids. V was shortened by 2 bases and J by 5 bases, with 12 bases between the two germline ends. The CDR3 DNA reads as TGTGCCAGCTCACCAAGTGGCGGCGGGGAGACCCAGTACTTC. Translation: CASSPSGGGETQYF.

The CDR3 sequence is CASSSSGEGSTEAFF. CDR3 nucleotides: TGTGCCAGTAGTAGTTCAGGGGAAGGTTCCACTGAAGCTTTCTTT. This chain joins TRBV19 and TRBJ1-1; perhaps TRBD1 as D (6 bases). V was pared by 4 bases and J by 4 bases, with 16 bases between. This CDR3 region has 15 residues. Looked up from germline, CDR1 is LNHDA and CDR2 is SQIVND (reference sequence).

This chain links TRBV4-3 with TRBJ1-1; D gene uncertain. V was pared by 2 bases and J by 3 bases, with 10 bases between. The CDR3 contains 14 residues. In germline, CDR1 is LGHNA, CDR2 YSLEER. The CDR3 DNA reads TGCGCCAGCAGCCAACGCGGGAGGGACACTGAAGCTTTCTTT. Translating gives CASSQRGRDTEAFF.

V usage is TRBV18 and J usage is TRBJ2-5, with TRBD1 as a possible D gene (6 bases). This CDR3 is built from 15 residues. Germline V CDR1 and CDR2: KGHSH, LQKENI. The V end lost 0 bases, the J end lost 3 bases, and 11 bases lay between the germline ends. The chain's CDR3 is CASSPPGRGEETQYF. In DNA form, the CDR3 reads TGTGCCAGCTCACCACCGGGCAGGGGCGAAGAGACCCAGTACTTC.

The V gene is TRBV15, the J gene TRBJ1-5; D gene unclear. V lost 0 bases and J lost 1, with 10 bases in between. Germline V gene sequence: CDR1 LNHNV, CDR2 YYDKDF (reference sequence). The CDR3 totals 16 residues. CDR3 sequence: CATSRDLRASNQPQHF. In DNA form, the CDR3 reads TGTGCCACCAGCAGAGATCTGCGAGCGAGCAATCAGCCCCAGCATTTT.

This clone is judged medium-sized. This sequence joins TRBV14 and TRBJ2-4; D unclear. Trimming removed 3 bases at V and 0 bases at J, with 12 bases between. Germline loops: CDR1 SGHDN, CDR2 FVKESK. This CDR3 has 16 amino acids. The CDR3: CASSQTLSLAKNIQYF. Here the CDR3 DNA reads TGTGCCAGCAGCCAGACACTATCACTAGCCAAAAACATTCAGTACTTC.

The genes are TRBV27 and TRBJ2-5; 11 bases are a match to TRBD2. The CDR3 runs to 15 residues. Germline V gene data show CDR1 as MNHEY and CDR2 as SMNVEV (reference sequence). Trimming at V came to 4 bases and at J to 1 base, leaving 2 bases not matched to a gene. The CDR3 loop reads CASSSGLAVQETQYF. The CDR3 bases are TGTGCCAGCAGTTCGGGACTAGCGGTCCAAGAGACCCAGTACTTC.

The chain uses TRBV30 and TRBJ1-5; a possible D gene is TRBD1 (5 bases). This CDR3 spans 21 amino acids. In germline, CDR1 is GTSNPN, CDR2 SVGIG (reference sequence). V dropped 2 bases and J dropped 5 bases, with 34 bases sitting between them. The CDR3 loop reads CAWSRSKADGAKQPEYQPQHF. The DNA of the CDR3 is TGTGCCTGGAGTCGGTCGAAGGCCGATGGGGCTAAACAACCGGAATATCAGCCCCAGCATTTT.

The chain carries TRBV6-1 and TRBJ2-5; tentatively, D is TRBD1 (5 bases). The CDR3 is made up of 15 amino acids. The germline V and J ends were trimmed by 2 bases and 4 bases, with 14 bases remaining between them. Germline V gives CDR1 MNHNS, CDR2 SASEGT. Here the CDR3 DNA reads TGTGCCAGCAGTGAATCCGTAGGGGTGGGAGAGACCCAGTACTTC. It translates to CASSESVGVGETQYF.

This clone was observed many times. This chain joins TRBV27 and TRBJ2-7, with 7 bases fitting TRBD1. V lost 10 bases to trimming and J lost 3 bases; unmatched junction nucleotides: 15. CDR1 is MNHEY and CDR2 is SMNVEV in the germline V gene (reference sequence). CDR3 length equals 15 residues. CDR3 protein: CAIKQGSGGVYEQYF. The DNA of the CDR3 is TGTGCCATCAAACAGGGGTCTGGCGGCGTCTACGAGCAGTACTTC.

This chain uses TRBV5-6 with TRBJ2-7; 11 positions match TRBD2. The CDR3 is made up of 16 amino acids. V dropped 0 bases and J dropped 3; count of bases not matched to a gene: 5. The germline gives CDR1 SGHDT, CDR2 YYEEEE. The CDR3 sequence is CASSLVIGTSGYEQYF. CDR3 nucleotides: TGTGCCAGCAGCTTGGTAATAGGGACTAGCGGCTACGAGCAGTACTTC. Complete variable domain (other parts from reference TRBV5-6 and TRBJ2-7): DAGVTQSPTHLIKTRGQQVTLRCSPKSGHDTVSWYQQALGQGPQFIFQYYEEEERQRGNFPDRFSGHQFPNYSSELNVNALLLGDSALYLCASSLVIGTSGYEQYFGPGTRLTVT.

The rearrangement joins TRBV7-9 to TRBJ1-5; the D is unclear. Germline V CDR1 and CDR2: SEHNR, FQNEAQ (reference sequence). This CDR3 has 17 amino acids. Trimming stripped 5 bases from V and 1 base from J, with 18 bases between. This chain's CDR3 is CASSPLTPMGSNQPQHF. CDR3 nucleotide sequence: TGTGCCAGCAGCCCCCTTACCCCCATGGGGAGCAATCAGCCCCAGCATTTT.

The count of this clone is one. The gene calls are TRBV7-3 and TRBJ1-6; no clear D gene. Germline V lookup: CDR1 SGHTA, CDR2 FQGTGA. CDR3 size: 14 residues. V gave up 2 bases and J gave up 4 bases, with 6 bases separating them. CDR3 DNA: TGTGCCAGCAGCTTAGGCGGGTATAATTCACCCCTCCACTTT. Its protein product is CASSLGGYNSPLHF.

This chain links TRBV6-5 with TRBJ2-2; 10 bases fit TRBD1. Germline lookup yields CDR1 MNHEY and CDR2 SVGAGI. This CDR3 is 14 amino acids long. Trimming removed 7 bases from V and 4 bases from J; junction bases left unmatched: 3. CDR3 coding DNA: TGTGCCAGCAACCGGGACAGGGGCACCGGGGAGCTGTTTTTT. The encoded protein is CASNRDRGTGELFF.

J is TRBJ1-1 and V is TRBV28; the D is unclear. The V end was cut by 5 bases, the J end by 2 bases, with 21 bases between. The CDR3 length is 17 residues. Germline V gives CDR1 MDHEN, CDR2 SYDVKM. The CDR3 nucleotides read TGTGCCAGCAGTATACTGGCTGAGGCAGTCAGAAACACTGAAGCTTTCTTT. Translating gives CASSILAEAVRNTEAFF.

The genes are TRBV5-4 and TRBJ1-4; 7 bases align to TRBD1. Per the germline V gene, CDR1 is SGHNT and CDR2 is YYREEE (reference sequence). CDR3 length: 16 residues. The ends lost 4 bases at V and 1 base at J; junction bases unmatched: 7. The CDR3 region is CASSGDREQTNEKLFF. The CDR3 nucleotides are TGTGCCAGCAGCGGCGACAGGGAGCAAACTAATGAAAAACTGTTTTTT.

This chain uses TRBV15 with TRBJ2-5; TRBD1 aligns across 11 bases. The trim removed 1 base at V and 3 bases at J, leaving 4 bases unmatched. Germline loops: CDR1 LNHNV, CDR2 YYDKDF (reference sequence). The CDR3 runs to 16 residues. CDR3 protein: CATSRVRGQGEETQYF. Written as DNA, the CDR3 is TGTGCCACCAGCAGAGTAAGGGGACAGGGGGAAGAGACCCAGTACTTC.

J is TRBJ2-7 and V is TRBV7-2; 12 bases agree with TRBD2. Losses at the gene ends were 3 bases for V and 6 bases for J; bases not matched to a gene: 6. The CDR3 has 15 amino acids. In germline, CDR1 is SGHTA, CDR2 FQGNSA. CDR3 residues: CASSLTSGRGAEQYF. CDR3 DNA: TGTGCCAGCAGCTTGACTAGCGGGAGAGGGGCCGAGCAGTACTTC.

The chain employs TRBV2 and TRBJ2-2; 10 nucleotides align to TRBD2. The CDR3 runs to 13 residues. Germline-derived CDR1 and CDR2 are SNHLY and FYNNEI. J was trimmed by 6 bases and V by 8 bases; bases with no gene match: 3. CDR3 residues: CASVAGGSGELFF. As DNA, the CDR3 is TGTGCCAGCGTAGCGGGAGGATCCGGGGAGCTGTTTTTT. Based on the CDR3 plus reference TRBV2 and TRBJ2-2, the full variable domain is EPEVTQTPSHQVTQMGQEVILRCVPISNHLYFYWYRQILGQKVEFLVSFYNNEISEKSEIFDDQFSVERPDGSNFTLKIRSTKLEDSAMYFCASVAGGSGELFFGEGSRLTVL.

The DNA for the CDR3 is TGTGCCAGTACCACGACGCGGGTAGGCTCCTACAATGAGCAGTTCTTC. It translates to CASTTTRVGSYNEQFF. The rearrangement uses TRBV19 and TRBJ2-1; D perhaps matches TRBD2 (5 bases). The ends were cut back, 7 bases at V and 0 bases at J, with 16 bases in the middle. Germline-derived CDR1 and CDR2 are LNHDA and SQIVND (reference sequence). The CDR3 has 16 residues.

The CDR3 reads CASSSIAGAPYEQYF. The CDR3 nucleotides read TGTGCCAGCAGCTCGATAGCGGGAGCCCCCTACGAGCAGTACTTC. The chain links TRBV5-6 to TRBJ2-7; 9 positions agree with TRBD2. The germline V gene encodes CDR1 SGHDT and CDR2 YYEEEE. V lost 3 bases and J lost 2; bases outside the gene matches: 6. CDR3 size: 15 residues.

A few counts support this clone. This chain links TRBV7-9 with TRBJ2-1, with TRBD2 matching over 12 bases. Germline V gene lookup returns CDR1 SEHNR and CDR2 FQNEAQ (reference sequence). V shed 5 bases, J shed 4 bases, and the junction held 9 bases outside the gene matches. CDR3 length equals 17 residues. The CDR3 reads CASSHSPTSGGYNEQFF. The DNA for the CDR3 is TGTGCCAGCAGCCATTCACCGACTAGCGGGGGATACAATGAGCAGTTCTTC.